Below, one T cell receptor beta chain is given with its context. TCRdb re-called the RT-PCR reads with MiXCR, one entry per CDR3 protein. The table includes hundreds of thousands of distinct CDR3 sequences, around 14% detected once. Germline CDR1 and CDR2: SGHRS and YFSETQ. CDR3 length equals 15 residues. V was clipped by 4 bases and J by 2 bases; unmatched bases: 8. The origin of this receptor is a female donor in good health, serving as a healthy control. V usage is TRBV5-1 and J usage is TRBJ2-5, with 7 positions matching TRBD2. Sequencing input: memory CD4+ T cells from blood. This chain's CDR3 is CASSRGLAVQETQYF. As DNA, the CDR3 is TGCGCCAGCAGCCGTGGGCTAGCGGTACAAGAGACCCAGTACTTC.